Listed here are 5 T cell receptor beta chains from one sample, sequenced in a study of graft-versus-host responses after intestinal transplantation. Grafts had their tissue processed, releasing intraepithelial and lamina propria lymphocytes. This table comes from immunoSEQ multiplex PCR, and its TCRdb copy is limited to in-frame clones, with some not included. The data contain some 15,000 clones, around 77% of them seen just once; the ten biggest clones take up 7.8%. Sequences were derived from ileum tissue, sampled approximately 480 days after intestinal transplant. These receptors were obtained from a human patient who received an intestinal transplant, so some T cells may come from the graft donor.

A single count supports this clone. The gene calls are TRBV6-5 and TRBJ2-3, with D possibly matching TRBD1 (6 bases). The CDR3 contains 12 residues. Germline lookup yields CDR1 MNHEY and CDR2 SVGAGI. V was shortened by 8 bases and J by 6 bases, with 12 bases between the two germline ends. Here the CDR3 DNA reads TGTGCCAGCGTGGGGGCCCCGGATACGCAGTATTTT. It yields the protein CASVGAPDTQYF.

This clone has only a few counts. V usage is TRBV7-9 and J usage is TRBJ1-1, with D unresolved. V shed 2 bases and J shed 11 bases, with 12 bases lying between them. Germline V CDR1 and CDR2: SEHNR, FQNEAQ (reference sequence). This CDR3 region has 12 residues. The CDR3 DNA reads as TGTGCCAGCAGCTTATACGATCTCGACGCTTTCTTT. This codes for CASSLYDLDAFF. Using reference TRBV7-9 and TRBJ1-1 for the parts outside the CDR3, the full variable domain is DTGVSQNPRHKITKRGQNVTFRCDPISEHNRLYWYRQTLGQGPEFLTYFQNEAQLEKSRLLSDRFSAERPKGSFSTLEIQRTEQGDSAMYLCASSLYDLDAFFGQGTRLTVV.

CDR3 sequence reads: CASRPFGDANTEAFF. For the CDR3, the DNA is TGCGCCAGCAGGCCCTTTGGGGATGCGAACACTGAAGCTTTCTTT. The V call is TRBV5-1, the J call TRBJ1-1; the D is unclear. Germline assignment: CDR1 SGHRS and CDR2 YFSETQ. The V end lost 5 bases, the J end lost 1 base, and 15 bases lay between the germline ends. There are 15 residues in the CDR3.

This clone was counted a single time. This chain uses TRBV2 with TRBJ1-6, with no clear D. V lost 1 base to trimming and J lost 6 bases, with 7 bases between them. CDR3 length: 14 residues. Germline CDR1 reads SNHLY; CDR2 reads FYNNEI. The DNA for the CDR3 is TGTGCCAGCAGTGAAGGGCAGACTAATTCACCCCTCCACTTT. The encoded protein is CASSEGQTNSPLHF.

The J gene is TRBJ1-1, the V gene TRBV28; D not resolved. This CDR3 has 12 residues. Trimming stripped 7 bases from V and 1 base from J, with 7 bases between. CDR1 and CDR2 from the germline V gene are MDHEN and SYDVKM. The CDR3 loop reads CASTHPNTEAFF. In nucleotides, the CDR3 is TGTGCCAGCACTCACCCGAACACTGAAGCTTTCTTT.